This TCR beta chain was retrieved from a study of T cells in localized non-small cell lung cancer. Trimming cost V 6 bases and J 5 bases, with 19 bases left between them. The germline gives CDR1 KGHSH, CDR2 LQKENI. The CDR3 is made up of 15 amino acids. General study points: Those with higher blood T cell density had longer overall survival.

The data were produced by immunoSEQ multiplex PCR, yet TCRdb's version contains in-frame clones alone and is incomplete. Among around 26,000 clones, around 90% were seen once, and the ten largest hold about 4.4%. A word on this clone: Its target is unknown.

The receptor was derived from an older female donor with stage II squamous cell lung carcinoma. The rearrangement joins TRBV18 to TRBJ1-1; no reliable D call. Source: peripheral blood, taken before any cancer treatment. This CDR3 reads CASSPSRMEWTEAFF. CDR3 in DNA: TGTGCCAGCTCTCCTAGCCGCATGGAGTGGACTGAAGCTTTCTTT.